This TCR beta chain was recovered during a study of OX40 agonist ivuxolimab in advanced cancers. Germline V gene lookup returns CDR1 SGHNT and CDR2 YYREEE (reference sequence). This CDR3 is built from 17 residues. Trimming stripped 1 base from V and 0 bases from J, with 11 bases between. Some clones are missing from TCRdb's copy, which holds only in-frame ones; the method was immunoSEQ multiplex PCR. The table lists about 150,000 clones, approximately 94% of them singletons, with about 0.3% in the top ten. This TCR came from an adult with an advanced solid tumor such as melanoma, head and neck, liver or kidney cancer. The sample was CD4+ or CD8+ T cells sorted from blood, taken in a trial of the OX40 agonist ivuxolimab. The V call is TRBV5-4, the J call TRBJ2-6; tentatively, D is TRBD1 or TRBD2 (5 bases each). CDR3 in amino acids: CASSLLGRRSGANVLTF. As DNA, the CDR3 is TGTGCCAGCAGCTTGTTGGGACGGCGCTCTGGGGCCAACGTCCTGACTTTC.